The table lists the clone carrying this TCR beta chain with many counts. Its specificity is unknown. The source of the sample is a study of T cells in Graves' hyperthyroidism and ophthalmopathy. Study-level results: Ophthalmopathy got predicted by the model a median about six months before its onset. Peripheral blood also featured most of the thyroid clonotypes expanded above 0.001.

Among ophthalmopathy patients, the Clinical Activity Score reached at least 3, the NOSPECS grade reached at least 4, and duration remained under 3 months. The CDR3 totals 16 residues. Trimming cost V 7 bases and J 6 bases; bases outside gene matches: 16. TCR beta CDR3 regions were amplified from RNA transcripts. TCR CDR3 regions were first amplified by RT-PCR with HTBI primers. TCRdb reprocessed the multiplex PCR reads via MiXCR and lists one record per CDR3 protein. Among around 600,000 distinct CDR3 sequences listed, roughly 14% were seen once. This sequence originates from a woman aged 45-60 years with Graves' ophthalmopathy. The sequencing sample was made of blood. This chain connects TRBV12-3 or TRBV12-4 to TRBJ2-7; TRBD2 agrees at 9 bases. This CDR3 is CASTDPLAGTFGEQYF. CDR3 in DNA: TGTGCCAGCACCGATCCCCTAGCGGGAACCTTCGGCGAGCAGTACTTC.